This T cell receptor beta chain was recorded in a study of control samples from healthy donors and cancer patients. Profiling relied on immunoSEQ multiplex PCR, and the TCRdb table lists in-frame clones only, not all of them. The repertoire has roughly 84,000 clones, around 89% of them found once; the top ten carry over 5.5%. V was shortened by 3 bases and J by 7 bases, with 14 bases between the two germline ends. The CDR3 loop spans 14 amino acids. Germline loops: CDR1 SGDLS, CDR2 YYNGEE. This clonotype originated in a man aged 50 to 60 in good health. Sequencing was carried out using blood. The chain links TRBV9 to TRBJ1-5; maybe TRBD1 (5 bases). The CDR3 sequence: CASSAGGVYQPQHF. CDR3 sequence (DNA): TGTGCCAGCAGCGCCGGAGGGGTTTACCAGCCCCAGCATTTT.